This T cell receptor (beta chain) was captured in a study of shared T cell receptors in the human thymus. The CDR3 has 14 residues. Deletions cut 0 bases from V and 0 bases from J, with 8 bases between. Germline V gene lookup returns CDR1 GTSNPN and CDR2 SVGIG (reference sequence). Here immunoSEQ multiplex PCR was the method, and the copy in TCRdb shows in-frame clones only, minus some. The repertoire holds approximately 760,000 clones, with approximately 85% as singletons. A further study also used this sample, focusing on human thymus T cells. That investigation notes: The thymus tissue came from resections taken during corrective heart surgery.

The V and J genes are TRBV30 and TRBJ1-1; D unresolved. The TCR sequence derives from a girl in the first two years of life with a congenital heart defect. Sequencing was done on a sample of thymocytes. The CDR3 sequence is CAWSVDTLNTEAFF. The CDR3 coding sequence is TGTGCCTGGAGTGTTGATACTTTGAACACTGAAGCTTTCTTT. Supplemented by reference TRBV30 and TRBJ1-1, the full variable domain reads SQTIHQWPATLVQPVGSPLSLECTVEGTSNPNLYWYRQAAGRGLQLLFYSVGIGQISSEVPQNLSASRPQDRQFILSSKKLLLSDSGFYLCAWSVDTLNTEAFFGQGTRLTVV.